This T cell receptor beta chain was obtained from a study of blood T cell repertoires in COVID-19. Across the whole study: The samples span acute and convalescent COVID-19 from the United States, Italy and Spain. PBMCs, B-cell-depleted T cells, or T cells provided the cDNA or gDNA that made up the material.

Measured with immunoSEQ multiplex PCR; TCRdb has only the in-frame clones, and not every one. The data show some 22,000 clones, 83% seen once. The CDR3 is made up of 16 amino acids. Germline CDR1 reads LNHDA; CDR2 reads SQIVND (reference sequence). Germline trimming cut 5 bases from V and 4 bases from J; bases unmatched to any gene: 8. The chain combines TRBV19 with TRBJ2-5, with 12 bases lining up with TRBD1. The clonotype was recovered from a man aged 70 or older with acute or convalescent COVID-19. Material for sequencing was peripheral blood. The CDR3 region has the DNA TGTGCCAGTAGTGCGGGGACAGGGGGCGCGGGAGAGACCCAGTACTTC. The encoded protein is CASSAGTGGAGETQYF.